What follows describes a single TCR beta chain. These data come from a study of cytomegalovirus exposure and HLA in healthy donors. The PCR contained 60 Vbeta and 13 Jbeta primers. Per the original methods: There were around 80 million unique TCR beta chains by a later count, and some 11 million of them were shared. Method: immunoSEQ multiplex PCR; TCRdb's copy keeps in-frame clones and lacks some. V, J and clone size are those of that table, while D and trimming were read from the DNA. The sample has 250,000 or so clones; 75% to 85% are singletons. Germline values: CDR1 LGHNA, CDR2 YNFKEQ. The junction had 7 bases not matched to a gene; V was cut back by 2 bases and J by 3 bases. This CDR3 has 16 amino acids.

This clonotype was sampled from a woman aged 55-70 years in good health and CMV-seropositive. The rearrangement uses TRBV4-2 and TRBJ2-7, with 10 nucleotides matching TRBD1. The sequenced sample was PBMCs. CDR3 region: CASSQTQGQGYYEQYF. As DNA, the CDR3 is TGTGCCAGCAGCCAAACCCAGGGACAGGGGTACTACGAGCAGTACTTC.